Reported below is one T cell receptor (beta chain). Antigen: not known. These data come from a study of a mutant IDH1 vaccine in newly diagnosed glioma. Overall study context: Commencement of vaccination occurred 4-6 weeks following radiotherapy alone, or concurrently with temozolomide cycles. Patients under treatment included around 60% males and approximately 40% females and had a mean age of roughly 43 years.

The CDR3 totals 14 residues. Per germline, CDR1 SGHRS and CDR2 YFSETQ. J was trimmed by 12 bases and V by 3 bases; bases with no gene match: 13. Sequencing was performed with immunoSEQ multiplex PCR; in TCRdb, only in-frame clones are kept and a portion is missing. There are about 68,000 clones in the sample; roughly 80% occur only once, and 12% lies in the top ten. As to time point: week 35, safety follow-up. Doses consisted of 300 ug of mutant IDH1 20-mer peptide each, paired with topical imiquimod. The chain combines TRBV5-1 with TRBJ1-1; 8 bases line up with TRBD1. The material was PBMCs, obtained from a glioma patient whose treatment included an IDH1 peptide vaccine. This clonotype originated in a young man with glioma. CDR3 DNA sequence: TGCGCCAGCAGCTACCAGGGGGCCCGGGATGTGCCTTTCTTT. Translation gives CASSYQGARDVPFF.